Reported below is one T cell receptor beta chain. The protocol was immunoSEQ multiplex PCR, while the TCRdb copy is restricted to in-frame clones and leaves out a portion. The table has 160,000 or so clones, roughly 87% seen once; the top ten hold around 1.2%. CDR1 SGHNT and CDR2 YENEEA come from the germline V gene. The CDR3 is 14 amino acids. V shed 2 bases and J shed 6 bases, with 14 bases lying between them. These data come from a study of blood T cell repertoires in COVID-19. Clinical history reported by participants formed the basis on which cohorts were assigned. The receptor was derived from a human donor with acute COVID-19. The donor label of this sample is uncertain. This chain links TRBV11-3 with TRBJ2-7, with D perhaps TRBD2 (6 bases). Sequences were obtained from PBMCs or T cells enriched from blood (not recorded which). CDR3 region: CASSLRGNEAEQYF. CDR3 DNA sequence: TGTGCCAGCAGCTTACGGGGGAACGAGGCCGAGCAGTACTTC.